The 22 T cell receptor beta chains listed next were all sequenced from one sample in a study of a mutant IDH1 vaccine in newly diagnosed glioma. Time point specified: week 35, safety follow-up. Vaccinated patients received 300 ug of mutant IDH1 20-mer peptide per dose, with topical imiquimod. Their specific antigens are unknown. Assay: immunoSEQ multiplex PCR; the TCRdb copy retains only in-frame clones and omits some. Of 69,000 or so clones listed, around 86% were seen once; the top ten hold roughly 2%. Sequenced here: PBMCs, sampled from a glioma patient whose treatment included an IDH1 peptide vaccine. The origin of the receptors is a man in his thirties or forties with glioma.

The chain joins TRBV11-2 to TRBJ2-7; TRBD2 agrees at 7 bases. CDR3 length: 13 amino acids. CDR1 is SGHAT, CDR2 FQNNGV, per germline. Germline trimming cut 1 base from V and 12 bases from J; bases unmatched to any gene: 9. CDR3 protein: CASSLGFITSAYF. The DNA for the CDR3 is TGTGCCAGCAGCTTAGGTTTTATTACTAGCGCGTACTTC.

The V call is TRBV19, the J call TRBJ1-3; D is perhaps TRBD1 (6 bases). Trimming took off 4 bases at V and 0 bases at J, with 19 bases between the two ends. The CDR3 consists of 18 residues. Germline CDR1 LNHDA, CDR2 SQIVND (reference sequence). The CDR3 region is CASSTYLGTFSSGNTIYF. The CDR3 DNA reads TGTGCCAGTAGTACCTATCTCGGGACATTTAGCTCTGGAAACACCATATATTTT.

This clone was detected once. This chain uses TRBV9 with TRBJ2-3; the match to TRBD2 covers 9 bases. CDR3 length equals 16 residues. Losses at the gene ends were 0 bases for V and 2 bases for J; bases not matched to a gene: 4. Germline V gene lookup returns CDR1 SGDLS and CDR2 YYNGEE. CDR3 bases: TGTGCCAGCAGCGTAGGGACTAGCGCATTCACAGATACGCAGTATTTT. This codes for CASSVGTSAFTDTQYF.

This chain uses TRBV19 with TRBJ1-5, with D unclear. V was cut by 7 bases and J by 2 bases, with 15 bases left in between. In germline, CDR1 is LNHDA, CDR2 SQIVND (reference sequence). The CDR3 runs to 15 residues. The CDR3 spells CASNNPGIGNQPQHF. The CDR3 coding sequence is TGTGCCAGTAACAATCCGGGGATCGGCAATCAGCCCCAGCATTTT.

This rearrangement joins TRBV9 to TRBJ2-7; the match to TRBD1 covers 9 bases. Trimming at V came to 4 bases and at J to 6 bases, leaving 5 bases not matched to a gene. This CDR3 is built from 13 residues. Germline V gives CDR1 SGDLS, CDR2 YYNGEE. CDR3 sequence: CASSKGQGGEQYF. The CDR3 DNA is TGTGCCAGCAGCAAGGGACAGGGAGGCGAGCAGTACTTC.

The rearrangement uses TRBV4-1 and TRBJ2-7; D perhaps matches TRBD2 (5 bases). Trimming took 0 bases from V and 7 from J, leaving 16 bases between them. CDR3 length: 15 residues. The germline CDR1 and CDR2 sequences are MGHRA and YSYEKL. The CDR3 DNA reads TGCGCCAGCAGCCAAGATGCGGGTCTCTTTGGGGAGCAGTACTTC. This translates into CASSQDAGLFGEQYF.

In this sample, this clone turned up once. CDR3 residues: CASSVPRSGGVSYNEQFF. Written as DNA, the CDR3 is TGTGCCAGCAGCGTGCCCCGGTCAGGCGGCGTATCCTACAATGAGCAGTTCTTC. The chain uses TRBV9 and TRBJ2-1; no reliable D call. Trimming left V 2 bases short and J 1 base short, with 19 bases between. The CDR3 runs to 18 residues. Germline assignment: CDR1 SGDLS and CDR2 YYNGEE.

The genes are TRBV21-1 and TRBJ2-7; the DNA was not used to check the table's D call, TRBD2. TRBV21-1 is a listed pseudogene. This CDR3 contains 17 residues. The CDR3 sequence: CASSKSGMSSGNYEQYF. In nucleotides, the CDR3 is TGTGCCAGCAGCAAATCGGGTATGTCTAGCGGAAACTACGAGCAGTACTTC.

The chain uses TRBV5-6 and TRBJ2-5; 7 bases fit TRBD1. The CDR3 spans 13 residues. J was trimmed by 5 bases and V by 4 bases; bases with no gene match: 5. Germline V CDR1 and CDR2: SGHDT, YYEEEE. The CDR3: CASSGRGLETQYF. CDR3 bases: TGTGCCAGCAGCGGAAGGGGGCTGGAGACCCAGTACTTC.

The chain is built from TRBV5-6 and TRBJ1-6, with TRBD1 identical over 8 bases. The CDR3 is 16 residues long. The J segment lost 3 bases and the V segment lost 4 bases, leaving 6 bases of the junction unmatched. The germline V gene has CDR1 SGHDT and CDR2 YYEEEE. The CDR3 here is CASSEATGVYNSPLHF. The CDR3 coding sequence is TGTGCCAGCAGCGAAGCGACAGGGGTCTATAATTCACCCCTCCACTTT.

The chain links TRBV6-1 to TRBJ2-7; the D gene is possibly TRBD1 (8 bases). From germline, CDR1 is MNHNS and CDR2 SASEGT. Trimming took off 4 bases at V and 3 bases at J, with 19 bases between the two ends. The CDR3 totals 16 residues. The CDR3 bases are TGTGCCAGCAGTGCCAGGGGAGGGACAGGTCACTACGAGCAGTACTTC. Amino acids: CASSARGGTGHYEQYF.

The chain links TRBV19 to TRBJ2-5; D is perhaps TRBD2 (6 bases). Between the trimmed V and J ends, which lost 2 bases and 5 bases, there was a span of 15 bases. There are 15 residues in the CDR3. From germline, CDR1 is LNHDA and CDR2 SQIVND (reference sequence). The CDR3 bases are TGTGCCAGTAGTATATTAGGTCGGGCGGGGGAGACCCAGTACTTC. Protein: CASSILGRAGETQYF.

This chain links TRBV7-9 with TRBJ2-7, with 8 nucleotides matching TRBD2. Germline V lookup: CDR1 SEHNR, CDR2 FQNEAQ (reference sequence). J gave up 5 bases and V 1 base, and 7 bases lay outside the gene matches. This CDR3 is built from 15 residues. The CDR3: CASSLVARGVDEQYF. DNA of the CDR3: TGTGCCAGCAGCTTAGTCGCGCGGGGGGTCGACGAGCAGTACTTC. Based on the CDR3 plus reference TRBV7-9 and TRBJ2-7, the full variable domain is DTGVSQNPRHKITKRGQNVTFRCDPISEHNRLYWYRQTLGQGPEFLTYFQNEAQLEKSRLLSDRFSAERPKGSFSTLEIQRTEQGDSAMYLCASSLVARGVDEQYFGPGTRLTVT.

V and J are TRBV28 and TRBJ1-5; D gene unclear. Trimming removed 6 bases from V and 4 bases from J, with 7 bases in between. The V gene's germline CDR1 is MDHEN and CDR2 SYDVKM. The CDR3 has 12 residues. CDR3 sequence reads: CASSLWNQPQHF. The CDR3 nucleotides read TGTGCCAGCAGCCTTTGGAATCAGCCCCAGCATTTT.

The chain recombines TRBV27 with TRBJ1-5; D gene uncertain. The length of the CDR3 is 14 residues. The germline V gene encodes CDR1 MNHEY and CDR2 SMNVEV (reference sequence). Trimming took off 4 bases at V and 5 bases at J, with 12 bases between the two ends. CDR3: CASSSVGRHQPQHF. In DNA form, the CDR3 reads TGTGCCAGCAGTTCGGTAGGCAGACATCAGCCCCAGCATTTT.

A single count supports this clone. This chain connects TRBV9 to TRBJ2-7; weak D call: TRBD2 (6 bases). The CDR3 runs to 15 residues. Germline CDR1 reads SGDLS; CDR2 reads YYNGEE. V shed 3 bases and J shed 3 bases, with 16 bases lying between them. CDR3 nucleotide sequence: TGTGCCAGCAGCGCCGCGGAGGGTCAATACTACGAGCAGTACTTC. Amino acids: CASSAAEGQYYEQYF.

The table lists this clone with a few counts. The chain links TRBV6-5 to TRBJ1-1, with 9 bases matching TRBD1. CDR3 length equals 13 residues. Germline CDR1 reads MNHEY; CDR2 reads SVGAGI. V lost 5 bases and J lost 11; bases outside the gene matches: 9. CDR3 coding DNA: TGTGCCAGCAGTGCCGGACAGGGGATCGGCGCTTTCTTT. It codes for CASSAGQGIGAFF.

This chain connects TRBV10-3 to TRBJ1-2; D might be TRBD1 (5 bases). Germline loops: CDR1 ENHRY, CDR2 SYGVKD. The CDR3 is 13 amino acids. V shed 7 bases and J shed 8 bases, with 17 bases lying between them. The CDR3 region is CAINKGREGGYTF. The CDR3 nucleotides read TGTGCCATCAATAAAGGCAGGGAGGGGGGCTACACCTTC.

The chain employs TRBV30 and TRBJ1-1, with 10 bases aligning to TRBD1. Unmatched junction bases numbered 7, after V lost 5 bases and J lost 7 bases. Germline V gene lookup returns CDR1 GTSNPN and CDR2 SVGIG (reference sequence). CDR3 length: 13 amino acids. CDR3 sequence: CAWDHGQGDEAFF. In nucleotides, the CDR3 is TGTGCCTGGGATCACGGACAGGGGGATGAAGCTTTCTTT.

The CDR3 sequence: CASQWRLAGEGSDTQYF. CDR3 DNA: TGTGCCAGCCAATGGAGACTAGCGGGAGAAGGGTCAGATACGCAGTATTTT. This sequence joins TRBV19 and TRBJ2-3; TRBD2 matches at 12 bases. The length of the CDR3 is 17 residues. The V segment lost 9 bases and the J segment 4 bases; nucleotides outside the gene matches: 14. The V gene's germline CDR1 is LNHDA and CDR2 SQIVND (reference sequence).

The rearrangement joins TRBV19 to TRBJ2-6, with a weak D call TRBD1 (6 bases). Trimming pared 7 bases from V and 1 base from J, leaving 8 bases between. The germline V gene encodes CDR1 LNHDA and CDR2 SQIVND (reference sequence). The CDR3 runs 14 residues. Here the CDR3 reads CASTTGSGANVLTF. Here the CDR3 DNA reads TGTGCCAGTACCACAGGGTCTGGGGCCAACGTCCTGACTTTC. Complete variable domain (other parts from reference TRBV19 and TRBJ2-6): DGGITQSPKYLFRKEGQNVTLSCEQNLNHDAMYWYRQDPGQGLRLIYYSQIVNDFQKGDIAEGYSVSREKKESFPLTVTSAQKNPTAFYLCASTTGSGANVLTFGAGSRLTVL.

This chain connects TRBV11-2 to TRBJ1-3, with D maybe TRBD1 (5 bases). Germline CDR1 is SGHAT and CDR2 is FQNNGV. The CDR3 has 15 residues. Trimming removed 5 bases from V and 4 bases from J, with 15 bases in between. The CDR3 DNA reads as TGTGCCAGCAGCGTTAGGGGCACGGGGGGAAACACCATATATTTT. Translated: CASSVRGTGGNTIYF. The variable domain in full, completed from reference TRBV11-2 and TRBJ1-3, reads EAGVAQSPRYKIIEKRQSVAFWCNPISGHATLYWYQQILGQGPKLLIQFQNNGVVDDSQLPKDRFSAERLKGVDSTLKIQPAKLEDSAVYLCASSVRGTGGNTIYFGEGSWLTVV.